This is a list of T cell receptor beta chains from one sample in a study of cytomegalovirus exposure and HLA in healthy donors. Profiled with immunoSEQ multiplex PCR; TCRdb holds only in-frame clones, not every one. Of more than 95,000 clones detected, over 70% appear once; the ten largest clones hold 4%. The sample consisted of PBMCs. These TCRs come from a man aged 18 to 35 in good health and CMV-seropositive. The CDR3 runs from the conserved cysteine through the conserved F or W. The D gene is left open where the match is weak. Clone size is not always given. Where it is, it says once, few, many or a class for expanded clones.

abundance	len	d_gene	j_gene	v_gene	CDR3aa	CDR3nt
.	11	.	TRBJ1-1	TRBV20-1	CSVGENTEAFF	TGCAGTGTAGGGGAGAACACTGAAGCTTTCTTT
.	16	TRBD1	TRBJ1-1	TRBV11-1	CASSPGVSTGETEAFF	TGTGCCAGCAGCCCCGGAGTCTCGACAGGGGAGACTGAAGCTTTCTTT
.	11	.	TRBJ2-1	TRBV7-9	CSSSFGEEQFF	TGTTCCAGCAGCTTCGGGGAGGAGCAGTTCTTC
.	12	.	TRBJ2-3	TRBV30	CAWSDNTDTQYF	TGTGCCTGGAGCGACAACACAGATACGCAGTATTTT
.	13	.	TRBJ2-2	TRBV5-1	CASSFGQPGELFF	TGCGCCAGCAGCTTCGGACAGCCCGGGGAGCTGTTTTTT
.	16	TRBD1	TRBJ2-2	TRBV19	CASSEWGTGNTGELFF	TGTGCCAGTAGTGAATGGGGGACAGGGAACACCGGGGAGCTGTTTTTT
.	16	TRBD2	TRBJ2-3	TRBV6-6	CASSYASGGAGDTQYF	TGTGCCAGCAGTTACGCTAGCGGGGGGGCCGGAGATACGCAGTATTTT
.	13	TRBD1	TRBJ1-2	TRBV29-1	CSDRDSYNYGYTF	TGCAGCGACCGGGACAGTTATAACTATGGCTACACCTTC
.	17	.	TRBJ1-6	TRBV30	CAWSAPLGRFFNSPLHF	TGTGCCTGGAGTGCCCCATTAGGGAGGTTTTTTAATTCACCCCTCCACTTT
.	14	.	TRBJ1-5	TRBV1	CTRETGTGHQPQHF	TGCACCAGGGAAACCGGGACAGGGCATCAGCCCCAGCATTTT
.	15	.	TRBJ2-7	TRBV7-2	CASSPAGTQTYEQYF	TGTGCCAGCAGCCCCGCCGGGACTCAGACCTACGAGCAGTACTTC
few	15	.	TRBJ1-1	TRBV9	CASSVGIEENTEAFF	TGTGCCAGCAGCGTAGGAATTGAGGAGAACACTGAAGCTTTCTTT
.	14	.	TRBJ1-2	TRBV5-1	CASSLASSLHGYTF	TGCGCCAGCAGCTTGGCCTCGAGCCTCCATGGCTACACCTTC
.	15	.	TRBJ2-7	TRBV11-2	CASSLGVGQTYEQYF	TGTGCCAGCAGCTTAGGTGTGGGCCAGACCTACGAGCAGTACTTC
few	16	TRBD1	TRBJ2-2	TRBV19	CASSMGTGALAGELFF	TGTGCCAGTAGTATGGGGACAGGGGCTCTGGCCGGGGAGCTGTTTTTT
.	12	.	TRBJ2-1	TRBV7-9	CASSLEAEKQFF	TGTGCCAGCAGCTTAGAGGCGGAGAAGCAGTTCTTC
.	15	.	TRBJ2-1	TRBV6-1	CASSEAWAKDDEQFF	TGTGCCAGCAGTGAAGCGTGGGCTAAAGACGATGAGCAGTTCTTC
.	14	TRBD1	TRBJ1-2	TRBV7-2	CASSIRQGAGGYTF	TGTGCCAGCAGCATTCGACAGGGGGCGGGTGGCTACACCTTC
.	16	.	TRBJ1-3	TRBV18	CASSPLGGSSGNTIYF	TGTGCCAGCTCACCTCTGGGGGGTTCATCGGGAAACACCATATATTTT
.	17	.	TRBJ1-2	TRBV7-8	CASSHFRAPGQTEGHTF	TGTGCCAGCAGCCACTTTCGTGCCCCGGGGCAGACGGAGGGTCACACCTTC
.	14	.	TRBJ2-7	TRBV27	CASSLKQGSHEQYF	TGTGCCAGCAGTTTGAAGCAGGGCTCCCACGAGCAGTACTTC
once	16	TRBD1	TRBJ2-7	TRBV7-9	CASSPFGTGGSYEQYF	TGTGCCAGCAGCCCATTTGGGACAGGGGGCTCCTACGAGCAGTACTTC
.	12	.	TRBJ2-7	TRBV19	CASSPSTGEQYF	TGTGCCAGTAGCCCGTCCACTGGCGAGCAGTACTTC
.	15	TRBD1	TRBJ1-1	TRBV2	CASSFKGQGAPEAFF	TGTGCCAGCAGTTTTAAGGGACAGGGGGCGCCTGAAGCTTTCTTT
few	14	.	TRBJ1-6	TRBV6-6	CASSYSTGFSPLHF	TGTGCCAGCAGTTACTCGACAGGCTTCTCACCCCTCCACTTT
once	15	TRBD2	TRBJ2-1	TRBV2	CASGLGTSSYNEQFF	TGTGCCAGCGGCCTTGGGACTAGTTCTTACAATGAGCAGTTCTTC
.	15	.	TRBJ1-1	TRBV18	CASSPSTRGSREAFF	TGTGCCAGCTCACCCTCGACCCGGGGGAGTCGTGAAGCTTTCTTT
.	15	.	TRBJ2-7	TRBV5-5	CASSLGALLSYEQYF	TGTGCCAGCAGCTTGGGAGCACTCCTCTCCTACGAGCAGTACTTC
.	15	TRBD1	TRBJ1-6	TRBV5-5	CASSLRTGYNSPLHF	TGTGCCAGCAGCTTAAGGACAGGGTATAATTCACCCCTCCACTTT
.	20	TRBD2	TRBJ2-5	TRBV5-4	CASSRRTGSSGRAGEKTQYF	TGTGCCAGCAGCCGCCGGACAGGGTCTAGCGGGAGGGCCGGTGAAAAGACCCAGTACTTC
.	15	.	TRBJ2-2	TRBV6-5	CASSYPSQGDGELFF	TGTGCCAGCAGTTACCCCTCTCAAGGGGACGGGGAGCTGTTTTTT
.	15	TRBD2	TRBJ2-7	TRBV11-2	CASSLGASGIYEQYF	TGTGCCAGCAGCTTAGGAGCTAGCGGGATCTACGAGCAGTACTTC
.	15	TRBD1	TRBJ1-4	TRBV7-2	CASSLGTGDNEKLFF	TGTGCCAGCAGCTTAGGGACAGGGGATAATGAAAAACTGTTTTTT
.	17	TRBD1	TRBJ2-7	TRBV7-2	CASSLAQTGGHSYEQYF	TGTGCCAGCAGCTTAGCCCAGACAGGGGGTCACTCCTACGAGCAGTACTTC
.	15	TRBD1	TRBJ1-2	TRBV4-3	CASSPYRGLTYGYTF	TGCGCCAGCAGCCCATACAGGGGGCTGACCTATGGCTACACCTTC
.	18	TRBD2	TRBJ2-2	TRBV5-1	CASSLRLAGDSNTGELFF	TGCGCCAGCAGCTTGAGGCTAGCGGGAGATTCCAACACCGGGGAGCTGTTTTTT
.	17	TRBD2	TRBJ2-1	TRBV18	CASSPGLAGANYNEQFF	TGTGCCAGCTCACCGGGGCTAGCGGGAGCTAACTACAATGAGCAGTTCTTC
.	16	.	TRBJ1-5	TRBV5-5	CASSLAGGYSNQPQHF	TGTGCCAGCAGCTTGGCCGGCGGATATAGCAATCAGCCCCAGCATTTT
.	15	.	TRBJ1-5	TRBV12-5	CASGGDTANIQPQHF	TGTGCTAGTGGTGGGGACACCGCAAACATTCAGCCCCAGCATTTT
.	15	.	TRBJ1-1	TRBV27	CASSPTLRGNTEAFF	TGTGCCAGCAGTCCCACACTAAGGGGCAACACTGAAGCTTTCTTT
few	14	.	TRBJ1-1	TRBV10-1	CASRLDSMNTEAFF	TGCGCCAGCAGGTTAGACAGCATGAACACTGAAGCTTTCTTT
.	13	.	TRBJ2-5	TRBV7-2	CASSFGSAETQYF	TGTGCCAGCAGCTTCGGGTCTGCGGAGACCCAGTACTTC
.	17	.	TRBJ2-7	TRBV4-1	CASSQDGAGGTGLGQYF	TGCGCCAGCAGCCAAGATGGGGCAGGCGGGACGGGTTTAGGGCAGTACTTC
few	14	.	TRBJ1-1	TRBV6-1	CASSGQWVGTEAFF	TGTGCCAGCAGTGGACAATGGGTCGGTACTGAAGCTTTCTTT
.	13	.	TRBJ1-1	TRBV11-2	CASSREVSTEAFF	TGTGCCAGCAGCCGAGAGGTATCCACTGAAGCTTTCTTT
few	14	.	TRBJ1-2	TRBV7-2	CASSPPSEIGKDTF	TGTGCCAGCAGCCCGCCGTCCGAGATCGGGAAGGACACCTTC
.	15	TRBD2	TRBJ2-1	TRBV6-5	CASSYGTSGGSEQFF	TGTGCCAGCAGTTACGGGACTAGCGGGGGTAGTGAGCAGTTCTTC
.	13	TRBD1	TRBJ2-3	TRBV4-3	CASSSYRGDTQYF	TGCGCCAGCAGCTCTTACAGGGGGGATACGCAGTATTTT
.	15	.	TRBJ2-1	TRBV5-4	CASSTPTGSYNEQFF	TGTGCCAGCAGCACACCTACAGGGTCCTACAATGAGCAGTTCTTC
once	12	.	TRBJ1-1	TRBV7-9	CASHAMNTEAFF	TGTGCCAGCCATGCGATGAACACTGAAGCTTTCTTT
few	17	.	TRBJ2-1	TRBV7-2	CASSLERSPLLSDEQFF	TGTGCCAGCAGCTTAGAACGGTCCCCCTTACTGTCGGATGAGCAGTTCTTC
.	13	.	TRBJ1-1	TRBV7-2	CASSPTQNTEAFF	TGTGCCAGCAGTCCGACACAGAACACTGAAGCTTTCTTT
.	13	.	TRBJ1-4	TRBV28	CASRQGGEEKLFF	TGTGCCAGCCGTCAGGGAGGGGAGGAAAAACTGTTTTTT
.	15	TRBD1	TRBJ2-7	TRBV7-2	CASRLGQGASYEQYF	TGTGCCAGCAGACTGGGACAGGGTGCGTCCTACGAGCAGTACTTC
.	13	.	TRBJ1-1	TRBV7-6	CASSSPGETEAFF	TGTGCCAGCAGCTCCCCTGGGGAGACTGAAGCTTTCTTT